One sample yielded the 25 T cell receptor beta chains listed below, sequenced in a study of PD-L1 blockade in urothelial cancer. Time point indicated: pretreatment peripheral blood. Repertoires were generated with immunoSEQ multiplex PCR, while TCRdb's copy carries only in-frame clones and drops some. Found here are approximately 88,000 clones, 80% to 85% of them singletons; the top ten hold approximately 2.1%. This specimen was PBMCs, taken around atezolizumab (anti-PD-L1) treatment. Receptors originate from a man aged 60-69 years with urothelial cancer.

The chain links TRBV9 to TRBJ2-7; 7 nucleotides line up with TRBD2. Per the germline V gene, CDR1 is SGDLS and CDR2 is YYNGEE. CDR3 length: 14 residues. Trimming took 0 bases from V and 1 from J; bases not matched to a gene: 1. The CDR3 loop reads CASSVDGGSYEQYF. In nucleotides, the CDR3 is TGTGCCAGCAGCGTAGACGGGGGGTCCTACGAGCAGTACTTC. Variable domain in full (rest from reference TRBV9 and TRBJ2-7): DSGVTQTPKHLITATGQRVTLRCSPRSGDLSVYWYQQSLDQGLQFLIQYYNGEERAKGNILERFSAQQFPDLHSELNLSSLELGDSALYFCASSVDGGSYEQYFGPGTRLTVT.

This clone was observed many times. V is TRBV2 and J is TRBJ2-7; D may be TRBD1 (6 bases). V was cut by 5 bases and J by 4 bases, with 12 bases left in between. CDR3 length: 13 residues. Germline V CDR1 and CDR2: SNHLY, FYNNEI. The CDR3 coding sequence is TGTGCCAGCAGTCTGGGGGCATTGTACGAGCAGTACTTC. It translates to CASSLGALYEQYF.

As DNA, the CDR3 is TGCGCCAGCAGCTTGTGGACAGACTCTAGCACAGATACGCAGTATTTT. Translated, it gives CASSLWTDSSTDTQYF. The chain links TRBV5-1 to TRBJ2-3, with D tentatively TRBD1 (6 bases). V was cut by 1 base and J by 0 bases, with 12 bases left in between. Germline CDR1 SGHRS, CDR2 YFSETQ. CDR3 length equals 16 residues.

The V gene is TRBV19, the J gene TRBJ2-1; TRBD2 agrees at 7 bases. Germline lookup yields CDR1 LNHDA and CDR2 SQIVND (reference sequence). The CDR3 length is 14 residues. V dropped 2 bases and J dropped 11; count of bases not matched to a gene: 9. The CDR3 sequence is CASSIREGSIKQFF. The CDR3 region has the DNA TGTGCCAGTAGTATAAGGGAGGGGTCAATTAAGCAGTTCTTC.

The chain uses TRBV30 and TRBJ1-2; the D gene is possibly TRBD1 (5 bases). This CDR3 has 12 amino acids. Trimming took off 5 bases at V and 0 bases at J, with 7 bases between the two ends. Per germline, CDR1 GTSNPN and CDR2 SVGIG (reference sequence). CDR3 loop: CAWDRSNYGYTF. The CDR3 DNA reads TGTGCCTGGGACAGATCTAACTATGGCTACACCTTC.

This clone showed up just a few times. CDR3 sequence: CASSHRYEQYF. CDR3 nucleotide sequence: TGTGCCAGCAGTCACAGGTACGAGCAGTACTTC. V is TRBV28 and J is TRBJ2-7; tentative D call: TRBD1 (5 bases). This CDR3 is built from 11 residues. The V end was cut by 5 bases, the J end by 4 bases, with 6 bases between. Germline V gene lookup returns CDR1 MDHEN and CDR2 SYDVKM. Full variable domain (missing parts from reference TRBV28 and TRBJ2-7): DVKVTQSSRYLVKRTGEKVFLECVQDMDHENMFWYRQDPGLGLRLIYFSYDVKMKEKGDIPEGYSVSREKKERFSLILESASTNQTSMYLCASSHRYEQYFGPGTRLTVT.

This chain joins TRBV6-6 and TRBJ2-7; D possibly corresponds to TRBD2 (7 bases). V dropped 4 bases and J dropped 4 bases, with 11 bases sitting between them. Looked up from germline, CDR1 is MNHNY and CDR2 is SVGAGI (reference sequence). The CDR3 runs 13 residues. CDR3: CASSLQGGYEQYF. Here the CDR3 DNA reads TGTGCCAGCAGTTTACAGGGAGGGTACGAGCAGTACTTC.

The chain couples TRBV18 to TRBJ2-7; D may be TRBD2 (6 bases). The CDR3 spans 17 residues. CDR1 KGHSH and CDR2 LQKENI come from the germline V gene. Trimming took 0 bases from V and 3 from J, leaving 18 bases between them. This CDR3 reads CASSPPGSGLGIYEQYF. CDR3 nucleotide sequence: TGTGCCAGCTCACCACCGGGGTCGGGACTTGGTATCTACGAGCAGTACTTC.

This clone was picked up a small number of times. The CDR3 DNA sequence: TGTGCCAGCAGCCCCTCGGAGGGCGCTGAAGCTTTCTTT. Encoded protein: CASSPSEGAEAFF. The chain employs TRBV2 and TRBJ1-1; D gene ambiguous. This CDR3 spans 13 amino acids. Germline assignment: CDR1 SNHLY and CDR2 FYNNEI. V lost 6 bases to trimming and J lost 6 bases, with 14 bases between them.

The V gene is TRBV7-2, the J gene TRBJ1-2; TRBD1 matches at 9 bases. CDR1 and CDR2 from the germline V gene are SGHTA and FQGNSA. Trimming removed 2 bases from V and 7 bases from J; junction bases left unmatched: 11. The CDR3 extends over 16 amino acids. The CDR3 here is CASSLSLQGAIGGYTF. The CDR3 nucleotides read TGTGCCAGCAGCTTAAGTCTACAGGGGGCTATCGGTGGCTACACCTTC.

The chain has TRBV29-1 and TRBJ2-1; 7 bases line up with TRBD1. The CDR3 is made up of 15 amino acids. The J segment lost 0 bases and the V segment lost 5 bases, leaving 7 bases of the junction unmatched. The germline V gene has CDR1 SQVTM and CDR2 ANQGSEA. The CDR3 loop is CSVRDSASSYNEQFF. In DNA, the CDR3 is TGCAGCGTTAGGGACAGCGCGAGCTCCTACAATGAGCAGTTCTTC.

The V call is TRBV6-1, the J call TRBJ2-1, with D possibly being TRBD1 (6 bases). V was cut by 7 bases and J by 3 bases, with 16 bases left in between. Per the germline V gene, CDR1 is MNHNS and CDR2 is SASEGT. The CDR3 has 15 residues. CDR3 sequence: CASNGGPGNYNEQFF. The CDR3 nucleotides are TGTGCCAGCAATGGGGGCCCAGGGAACTACAATGAGCAGTTCTTC.

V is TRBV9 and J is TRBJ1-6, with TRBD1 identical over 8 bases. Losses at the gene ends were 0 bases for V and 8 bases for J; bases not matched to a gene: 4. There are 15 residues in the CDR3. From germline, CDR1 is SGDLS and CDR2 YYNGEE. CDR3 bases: TGTGCCAGCAGCGTAGGACTGACAGGGGATTCACCCCTCCACTTT. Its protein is CASSVGLTGDSPLHF.

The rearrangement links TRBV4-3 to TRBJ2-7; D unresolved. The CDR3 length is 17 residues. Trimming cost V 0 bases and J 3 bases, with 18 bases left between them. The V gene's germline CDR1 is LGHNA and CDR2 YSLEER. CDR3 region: CASSQERVSLGFYEQYF. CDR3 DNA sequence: TGCGCCAGCAGCCAAGAGAGAGTAAGCCTAGGATTCTACGAGCAGTACTTC.

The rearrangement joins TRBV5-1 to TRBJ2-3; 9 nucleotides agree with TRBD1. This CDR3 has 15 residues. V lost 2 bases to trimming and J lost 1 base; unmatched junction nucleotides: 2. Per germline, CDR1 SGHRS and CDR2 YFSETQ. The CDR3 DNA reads TGCGCCAGCAGCTTAGGACAGGGGCGCACAGATACGCAGTATTTT. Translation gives CASSLGQGRTDTQYF.

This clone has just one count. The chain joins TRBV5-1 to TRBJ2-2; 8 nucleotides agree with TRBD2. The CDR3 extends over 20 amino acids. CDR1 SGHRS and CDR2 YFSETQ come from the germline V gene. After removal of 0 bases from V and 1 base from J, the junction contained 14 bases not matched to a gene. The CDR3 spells CASSLDVYRQRGRNTGELFF. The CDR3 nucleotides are TGCGCCAGCAGCTTGGACGTATACAGACAGCGGGGGAGGAACACCGGGGAGCTGTTTTTT.

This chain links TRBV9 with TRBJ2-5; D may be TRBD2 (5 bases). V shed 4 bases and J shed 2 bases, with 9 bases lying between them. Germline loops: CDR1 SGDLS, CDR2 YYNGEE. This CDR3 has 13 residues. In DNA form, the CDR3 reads TGTGCCAGCAGCACCGGGGAACAAGAGACCCAGTACTTC. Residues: CASSTGEQETQYF.

CDR3: CASSLVRGTEAFF. The CDR3 DNA follows: TGTGCCAGCAGCTTAGTCCGAGGGACTGAAGCTTTCTTT. V usage is TRBV11-2 and J usage is TRBJ1-1, with D unresolved. Germline-derived CDR1 and CDR2 are SGHAT and FQNNGV. The CDR3 loop spans 13 amino acids. Trimming stripped 1 base from V and 5 bases from J, with 8 bases between.

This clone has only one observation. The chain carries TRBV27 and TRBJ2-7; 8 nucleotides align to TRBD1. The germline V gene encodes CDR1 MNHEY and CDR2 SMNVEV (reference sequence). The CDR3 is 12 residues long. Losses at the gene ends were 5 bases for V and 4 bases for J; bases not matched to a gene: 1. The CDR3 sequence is CASSGQGYEQYF. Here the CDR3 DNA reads TGTGCCAGCAGTGGACAGGGATACGAGCAGTACTTC.

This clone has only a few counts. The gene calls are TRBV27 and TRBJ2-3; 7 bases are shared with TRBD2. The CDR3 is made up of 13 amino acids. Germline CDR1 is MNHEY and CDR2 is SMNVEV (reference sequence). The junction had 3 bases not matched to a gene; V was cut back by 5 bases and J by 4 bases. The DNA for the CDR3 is TGTGCCAGCAGTCGGGAGGTCGCAGATACGCAGTATTTT. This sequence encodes CASSREVADTQYF.

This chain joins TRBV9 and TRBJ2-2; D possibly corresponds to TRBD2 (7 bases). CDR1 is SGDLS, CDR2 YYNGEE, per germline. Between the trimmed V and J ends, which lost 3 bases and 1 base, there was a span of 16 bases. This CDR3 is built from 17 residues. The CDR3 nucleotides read TGTGCCAGCAGCGGGCTCGCGGGGGCCTTGAACACCGGGGAGCTGTTTTTT. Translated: CASSGLAGALNTGELFF. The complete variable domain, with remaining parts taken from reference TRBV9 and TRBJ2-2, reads DSGVTQTPKHLITATGQRVTLRCSPRSGDLSVYWYQQSLDQGLQFLIQYYNGEERAKGNILERFSAQQFPDLHSELNLSSLELGDSALYFCASSGLAGALNTGELFFGEGSRLTVL.

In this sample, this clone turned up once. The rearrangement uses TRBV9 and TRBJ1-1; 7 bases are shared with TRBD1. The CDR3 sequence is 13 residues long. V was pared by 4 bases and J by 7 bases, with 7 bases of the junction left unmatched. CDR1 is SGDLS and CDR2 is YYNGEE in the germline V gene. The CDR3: CASSPNRDSEAFF. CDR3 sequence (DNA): TGTGCCAGCAGCCCCAACCGGGACAGTGAAGCTTTCTTT.

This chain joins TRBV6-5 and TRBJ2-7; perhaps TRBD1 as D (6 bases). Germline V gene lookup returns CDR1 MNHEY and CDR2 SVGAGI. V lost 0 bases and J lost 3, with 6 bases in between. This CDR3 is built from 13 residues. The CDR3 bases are TGTGCCAGCAGTTACTCGGACAGCTACGAGCAGTACTTC. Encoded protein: CASSYSDSYEQYF.

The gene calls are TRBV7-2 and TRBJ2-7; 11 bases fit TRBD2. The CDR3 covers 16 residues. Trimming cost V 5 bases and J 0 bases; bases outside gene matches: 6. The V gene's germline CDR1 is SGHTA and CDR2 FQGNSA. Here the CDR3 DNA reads TGTGCCAGCAGCATAACTAGCGGGAGAGTCTCCTACGAGCAGTACTTC. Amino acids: CASSITSGRVSYEQYF.

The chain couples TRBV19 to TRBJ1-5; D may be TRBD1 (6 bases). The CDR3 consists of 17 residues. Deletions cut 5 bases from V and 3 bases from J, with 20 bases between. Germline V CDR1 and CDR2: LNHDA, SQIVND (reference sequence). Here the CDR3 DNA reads TGTGCCAGTAGTGGGCAGGATCAGGGGTTCATCAATCAGCCCCAGCATTTT. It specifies CASSGQDQGFINQPQHF.